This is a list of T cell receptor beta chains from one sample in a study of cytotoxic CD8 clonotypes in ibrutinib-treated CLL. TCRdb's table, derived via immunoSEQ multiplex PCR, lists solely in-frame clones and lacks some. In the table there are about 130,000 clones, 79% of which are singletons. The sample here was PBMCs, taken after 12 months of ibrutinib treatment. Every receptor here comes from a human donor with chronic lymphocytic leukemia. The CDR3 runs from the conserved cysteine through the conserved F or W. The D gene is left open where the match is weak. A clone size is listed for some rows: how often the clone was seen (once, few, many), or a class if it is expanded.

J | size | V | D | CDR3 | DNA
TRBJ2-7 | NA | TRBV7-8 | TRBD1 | CASSLGAPTGAYEQYF | TGTGCCAGCAGCTTAGGGGCTCCGACAGGGGCCTACGAGCAGTACTTC
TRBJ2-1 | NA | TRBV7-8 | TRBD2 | CASSLDEARGSYNEQFF | TGTGCCAGCAGCCTAGATGAGGCGCGGGGGTCCTACAATGAGCAGTTCTTC
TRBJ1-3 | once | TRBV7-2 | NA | CASSLVAGTSGNTIYF | TGTGCCAGCAGCTTAGTTGCTGGGACCTCTGGAAACACCATATATTTT
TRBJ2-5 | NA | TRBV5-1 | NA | CASSLEGVPGETQYF | TGCGCCAGCAGCTTGGAAGGGGTCCCCGGGGAGACCCAGTACTTC
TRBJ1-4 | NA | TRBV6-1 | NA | CASSNRQGQLFF | TGTGCCAGCAGTAATCGCCAGGGCCAACTGTTTTTT
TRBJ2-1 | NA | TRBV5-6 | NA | CASSHSRSSYNEQFF | TGTGCCAGCAGCCATTCCAGGAGTTCCTACAATGAGCAGTTCTTC
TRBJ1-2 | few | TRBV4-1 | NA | CASSQDTGSYGYTF | TGCGCCAGCAGCCAAGATACAGGGTCCTATGGCTACACCTTC
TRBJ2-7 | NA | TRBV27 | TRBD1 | CASSLGTVSEQYF | TGTGCCAGCAGTCTTGGGACAGTTAGCGAGCAGTACTTC
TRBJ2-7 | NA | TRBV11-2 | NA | CASSLGAAYEQYF | TGTGCCAGCAGCCTCGGGGCCGCCTACGAGCAGTACTTC
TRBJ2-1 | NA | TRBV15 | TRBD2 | CATSSRKIAGDYNEQFF | TGTGCCACCAGCAGCCGTAAGATAGCGGGAGACTACAATGAGCAGTTCTTC
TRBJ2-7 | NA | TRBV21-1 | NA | CASSPAGHYEQYF | TGTGCCAGCAGCCCGGCGGGTCACTACGAGCAGTACTTC
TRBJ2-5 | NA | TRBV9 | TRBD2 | CASSEAGGSETQYF | TGTGCCAGCAGTGAAGCGGGAGGATCAGAGACCCAGTACTTC
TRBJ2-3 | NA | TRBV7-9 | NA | CASSARQSTDTQYF | TGTGCCAGCAGCGCCCGACAGAGCACAGATACGCAGTATTTT
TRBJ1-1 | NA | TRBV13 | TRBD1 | CASSWSGQAFNTEAFF | TGTGCCAGCAGCTGGTCTGGACAGGCCTTCAACACTGAAGCTTTCTTT
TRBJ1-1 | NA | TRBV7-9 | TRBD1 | CASSPWDRGNTEAFF | TGTGCCAGCAGCCCCTGGGACAGGGGGAACACTGAAGCTTTCTTT
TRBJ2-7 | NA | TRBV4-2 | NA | CASSLGVTKAYEQYF | TGTGCCAGCAGCCTGGGTGTAACCAAGGCCTACGAGCAGTACTTC
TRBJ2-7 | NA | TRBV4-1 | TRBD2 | CASSQEVGTSAYEQYF | TGCGCCAGCAGCCAAGAGGTGGGGACTAGCGCCTACGAGCAGTACTTC
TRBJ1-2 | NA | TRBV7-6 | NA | CASSLVEGSDYGYTF | TGTGCCAGCAGCTTAGTCGAGGGTTCTGACTATGGCTACACCTTC
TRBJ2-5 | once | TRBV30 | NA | CAWKYLETQYF | TGTGCCTGGAAATACTTGGAGACCCAGTACTTC
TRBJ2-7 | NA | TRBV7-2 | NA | CASSKQATRGEQYF | TGTGCCAGCAGCAAACAAGCAACCCGGGGCGAGCAGTACTTC
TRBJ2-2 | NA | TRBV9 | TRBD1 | CATGPDRGFGELFF | TGTGCCACAGGACCTGACAGGGGGTTCGGGGAGCTGTTTTTT
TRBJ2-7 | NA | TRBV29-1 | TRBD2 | CSAQKGLAGAPSYEQYF | TGCAGCGCACAAAAGGGGCTAGCGGGCGCACCCTCCTACGAGCAGTACTTC
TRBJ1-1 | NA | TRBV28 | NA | CASRLQGSPEAFF | TGTGCCAGCAGACTTCAGGGGTCCCCTGAAGCTTTCTTT
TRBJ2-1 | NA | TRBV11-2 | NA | CASSSGAYVEQFF | TGTGCCAGCAGCTCCGGTGCGTATGTGGAGCAGTTCTTC
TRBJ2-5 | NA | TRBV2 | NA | CASSVDGGRAQYF | TGTGCCAGCAGTGTGGACGGTGGCAGGGCCCAGTACTTC
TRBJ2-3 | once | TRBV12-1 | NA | CASSFEGSASTDTQYF | TGTGCCAGCAGCTTTGAGGGGTCGGCTAGCACAGATACGCAGTATTTT
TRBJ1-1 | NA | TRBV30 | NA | CAWRVLDPAEAFF | TGTGCCTGGAGGGTCTTGGACCCCGCTGAAGCTTTCTTT
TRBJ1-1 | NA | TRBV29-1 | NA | CSVEVGWEATEAFF | TGCAGCGTTGAGGTAGGATGGGAGGCCACTGAAGCTTTCTTT
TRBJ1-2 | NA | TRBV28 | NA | CASSPQSGLYGYTF | TGTGCCAGCAGTCCGCAATCAGGGCTCTATGGCTACACCTTC
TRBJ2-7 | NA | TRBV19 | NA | CASSIAGGRSYEQYF | TGTGCCAGTAGTATAGCCGGGGGCAGGTCCTACGAGCAGTACTTC
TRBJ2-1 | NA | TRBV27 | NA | CASSLGNSNEQFF | TGTGCCAGCAGTTTAGGAAACTCAAATGAGCAGTTCTTC
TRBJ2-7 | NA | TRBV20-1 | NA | CSASLFYEQYF | TGCAGTGCTAGTCTATTCTACGAGCAGTACTTC
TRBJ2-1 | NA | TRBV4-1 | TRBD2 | CASSQLPLAGGQFF | TGCGCCAGCAGCCAATTACCCCTAGCGGGAGGGCAGTTCTTC
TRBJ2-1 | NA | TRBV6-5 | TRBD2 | CASRLAGVGWYEQFF | TGTGCCAGCAGATTAGCGGGAGTGGGTTGGTATGAGCAGTTCTTC
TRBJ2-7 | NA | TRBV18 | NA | CASSTRGTGTGGGYEQYF | TGTGCCAGCTCAACCAGGGGAACAGGGACTGGAGGTGGCTACGAGCAGTACTTC
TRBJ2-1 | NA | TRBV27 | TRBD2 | CASSLPGTSGSNEQFF | TGTGCCAGCAGTTTACCGGGGACTAGCGGCTCCAATGAGCAGTTCTTC
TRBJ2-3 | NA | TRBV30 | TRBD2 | CAWRRGSLDTQYF | TGTGCCTGGAGACGCGGGAGTCTAGATACGCAGTATTTT
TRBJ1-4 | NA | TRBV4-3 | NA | CASSQGQGNEKLFF | TGCGCCAGCAGCCAAGGCCAAGGGAATGAAAAACTGTTTTTT
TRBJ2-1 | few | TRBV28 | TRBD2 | CASSLFSGRANEQFF | TGTGCCAGCAGTTTATTTAGCGGGAGGGCCAATGAGCAGTTCTTC
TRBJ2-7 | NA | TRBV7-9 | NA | CASSPGLSYEQYF | TGTGCCAGCAGCCCAGGACTATCCTACGAGCAGTACTTC
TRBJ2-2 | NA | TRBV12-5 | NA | CASGFSTGAQIQTGELFF | TGTGCTAGTGGTTTTTCTACCGGGGCCCAGATCCAAACCGGGGAGCTGTTTTTT
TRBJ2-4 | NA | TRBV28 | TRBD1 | CASSETGVAKNIQYF | TGTGCCAGCAGTGAAACAGGGGTTGCCAAAAACATTCAGTACTTC
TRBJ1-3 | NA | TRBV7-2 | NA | CASSLRAPGNTIYF | TGTGCCAGCAGCTTGAGGGCGCCGGGAAACACCATATATTTT
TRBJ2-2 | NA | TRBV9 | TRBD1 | CASARQGNTGELFF | TGTGCCAGCGCTCGACAGGGGAACACCGGGGAGCTGTTTTTT
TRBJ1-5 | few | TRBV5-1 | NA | CASSLDGVTNQPQHF | TGCGCCAGCAGCTTGGATGGGGTAACGAATCAGCCCCAGCATTTT
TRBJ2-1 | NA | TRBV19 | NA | CASSTFPDGYNEQFF | TGTGCCAGTAGTACCTTTCCGGACGGTTACAATGAGCAGTTCTTC
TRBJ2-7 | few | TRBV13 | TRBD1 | CASSLTGTGSYEQYF | TGTGCCAGCAGCCTAACCGGGACAGGGTCCTACGAGCAGTACTTC
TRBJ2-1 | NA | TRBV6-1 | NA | CATRRTSIEQFF | TGTGCCACCCGACGTACCTCAATTGAGCAGTTCTTC
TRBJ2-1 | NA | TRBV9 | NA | CASSVASPIGYNEQFF | TGTGCCAGCAGCGTAGCATCACCGATCGGCTACAATGAGCAGTTCTTC
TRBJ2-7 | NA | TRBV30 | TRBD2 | CACTSASYEQYF | TGTGCCTGTACTAGCGCGTCCTACGAGCAGTACTTC
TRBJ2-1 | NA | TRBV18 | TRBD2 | CASSPSGREIGYNEQFF | TGTGCCAGCTCACCGAGCGGGAGGGAGATTGGCTACAATGAGCAGTTCTTC